These 27 T cell receptor beta chains were all obtained from the same sample, sequenced in a study of long-term antiretroviral therapy in people with HIV. It was version v3.0 of the immunoSEQ assay that was run at survey level. TCRdb's copy holds only in-frame clones and misses some; the assay was immunoSEQ multiplex PCR. The sample holds some 21,000 clones, around 76% seen once. This specimen was unsorted PBMCs, taken less than 1.8 years before starting antiretroviral therapy. The receptors derive from a woman aged 40 to 55 with HIV.

The chain uses TRBV9 and TRBJ1-2; D perhaps matches TRBD1 (5 bases). V gave up 2 bases and J gave up 4 bases, with 12 bases separating them. Germline values: CDR1 SGDLS, CDR2 YYNGEE. The CDR3 has 14 residues. CDR3 sequence: CASSVQGASYGYTF. In DNA form, the CDR3 reads TGTGCCAGCAGCGTGCAGGGCGCGAGCTATGGCTACACCTTC.

The genes are TRBV23-1 and TRBJ1-2; possibly TRBD1 for D (5 bases). TRBV23-1 is annotated as an ORF whose role is uncertain. The CDR3 is 14 amino acids. Between the trimmed V and J ends, which lost 5 bases and 2 bases, there was a span of 12 bases. CDR3 in DNA: TGCGCCAGCAGTTTTGGGACGGAGAACTATGGCTACACCTTC. This gives the protein CASSFGTENYGYTF.

This clone appeared a single time. V and J are TRBV27 and TRBJ1-2; D uncertain. From germline, CDR1 is MNHEY and CDR2 SMNVEV (reference sequence). The CDR3 spans 15 residues. V was cut by 1 base and J by 3 bases, with 12 bases left in between. The CDR3 DNA reads as TGTGCCAGCAGTTTATACGGCGGCGCGGACTATGGCTACACCTTC. It yields the protein CASSLYGGADYGYTF.

This chain joins TRBV20-1 and TRBJ2-3, with D uncertain. Germline values: CDR1 DFQATT, CDR2 SNEGSKA (reference sequence). This CDR3 region has 11 residues. Trimming removed 1 base from V and 5 bases from J, with 4 bases in between. The CDR3 DNA sequence: TGCAGTGCTAGAGCGGTAGATACGCAGTATTTT. Translation: CSARAVDTQYF.

J is TRBJ2-7 and V is TRBV5-1; D is undetermined. V gave up 0 bases and J gave up 3 bases, with 7 bases separating them. The CDR3 is 13 residues long. Germline V gene data show CDR1 as SGHRS and CDR2 as YFSETQ. CDR3 protein: CASSLGVNYEQYF. The CDR3 DNA reads TGCGCCAGCAGCTTGGGGGTTAACTACGAGCAGTACTTC.

The CDR3 DNA follows: TGTGCCAGCTCACAAGTAACAGTCTACGAGCAGTACTTC. Its protein is CASSQVTVYEQYF. This chain joins TRBV18 and TRBJ2-7; D is unresolved. The germline gives CDR1 KGHSH, CDR2 LQKENI. V dropped 4 bases and J dropped 3 bases, with 10 bases sitting between them. The CDR3 has 13 amino acids.

This chain connects TRBV2 to TRBJ2-7, with D possibly being TRBD2 (5 bases). V gave up 4 bases and J gave up 6 bases, with 13 bases separating them. CDR3 length: 13 amino acids. Germline V CDR1 and CDR2: SNHLY, FYNNEI. The CDR3 region is CASSVTGFGEQYF. CDR3 in DNA: TGTGCCAGCAGTGTAACGGGGTTCGGCGAGCAGTACTTC.

The V and J genes are TRBV6-1 and TRBJ2-7; tentatively, D is TRBD2 (6 bases). This CDR3 contains 14 residues. Per germline, CDR1 MNHNS and CDR2 SASEGT. Trimming took 1 base from V and 2 from J, leaving 9 bases between them. CDR3 coding DNA: TGTGCCAGCAGTGAAGTGTGGGGGGCCTACGAGCAGTACTTC. It specifies CASSEVWGAYEQYF.

The chain couples TRBV5-1 to TRBJ2-5; D gene unclear. Trimming left V 4 bases short and J 1 base short, with 17 bases between. CDR1 and CDR2 from the germline V gene are SGHRS and YFSETQ. The CDR3 has 16 residues. As DNA, the CDR3 is TGCGCCAGCAGCCTGGAAACCGGACGGCTCCAAGAGACCCAGTACTTC. Protein: CASSLETGRLQETQYF.

This clone was counted a few times. Distinct nucleotide sequences in the sample also encode this CDR3. This chain links TRBV9 with TRBJ1-3; D is uncertain. In germline, CDR1 is SGDLS, CDR2 YYNGEE. The CDR3 contains 13 residues. V shed 0 bases and J shed 3 bases, with 4 bases lying between them. CDR3 residues: CASSVGDGNTIYF. For the CDR3, the DNA is TGTGCCAGCAGCGTAGGGGATGGAAACACCATATATTTT.

This chain links TRBV18 with TRBJ1-1; the D gene is possibly TRBD1 (5 bases). CDR1 and CDR2 (germline): KGHSH, LQKENI. V was trimmed by 4 bases and J by 4 bases, leaving 10 bases between them. The CDR3 runs to 13 residues. The CDR3 protein is CASSLREGTEAFF. In DNA, the CDR3 is TGTGCCAGCTCACTCAGGGAGGGCACTGAAGCTTTCTTT. Complete variable domain (other parts from reference TRBV18 and TRBJ1-1): NAGVMQNPRHLVRRRGQEARLRCSPMKGHSHVYWYRQLPEEGLKFMVYLQKENIIDESGMPKERFSAEFPKEGPSILRIQQVVRGDSAAYFCASSLREGTEAFFGQGTRLTVV.

The rearrangement links TRBV28 to TRBJ1-5; 8 nucleotides align to TRBD1. The V gene's germline CDR1 is MDHEN and CDR2 SYDVKM. V dropped 8 bases and J dropped 1; count of bases not matched to a gene: 13. The CDR3 spans 17 residues. The CDR3 DNA is TGTGCCAGCCACACAGGGGGGGGAACCGTCAGCAATCAGCCCCAGCATTTT. Its translation: CASHTGGGTVSNQPQHF. The variable domain in full, completed from reference TRBV28 and TRBJ1-5, reads DVKVTQSSRYLVKRTGEKVFLECVQDMDHENMFWYRQDPGLGLRLIYFSYDVKMKEKGDIPEGYSVSREKKERFSLILESASTNQTSMYLCASHTGGGTVSNQPQHFGDGTRLSIL.

This clone was seen once. The rearrangement joins TRBV7-2 to TRBJ2-3, with 9 bases aligning to TRBD1. This CDR3 has 12 residues. Looked up from germline, CDR1 is SGHTA and CDR2 is FQGNSA. Trimming removed 2 bases from V and 15 bases from J; junction bases left unmatched: 6. The CDR3 DNA follows: TGTGCCAGCAGCTTAACCGGGACAGGGAACTATTTT. Residues: CASSLTGTGNYF.

This chain joins TRBV7-9 and TRBJ2-1; TRBD2 might be the D (5 bases). V dropped 3 bases and J dropped 1 base, with 13 bases sitting between them. CDR1 and CDR2 from the germline V gene are SEHNR and FQNEAQ (reference sequence). The CDR3 runs to 16 residues. Written as DNA, the CDR3 is TGTGCCAGCAGCTTCGGAGCGGCGCTTTCCTACAATGAGCAGTTCTTC. Protein: CASSFGAALSYNEQFF.

V is TRBV27 and J is TRBJ2-7; perhaps TRBD2 as D (7 bases). Germline assignment: CDR1 MNHEY and CDR2 SMNVEV (reference sequence). V gave up 4 bases and J gave up 4 bases, with 14 bases separating them. The CDR3 loop spans 14 amino acids. For the CDR3, the DNA is TGTGCCAGCAGTTATGGGGGGGGCTTATACGAGCAGTACTTC. This sequence encodes CASSYGGGLYEQYF.

V gene TRBV5-6 combines with J gene TRBJ1-1; D ambiguous. This CDR3 is built from 16 residues. V lost 0 bases to trimming and J lost 0 bases, with 12 bases between them. Germline CDR1 SGHDT, CDR2 YYEEEE. CDR3 in amino acids: CASSLAAAVLNTEAFF. Written as DNA, the CDR3 is TGTGCCAGCAGCTTGGCGGCAGCCGTATTGAACACTGAAGCTTTCTTT.

The chain links TRBV5-4 to TRBJ2-3; tentatively, D is TRBD1 (6 bases). V dropped 4 bases and J dropped 1 base, with 7 bases sitting between them. This CDR3 is built from 13 residues. Germline assignment: CDR1 SGHNT and CDR2 YYREEE (reference sequence). In nucleotides, the CDR3 is TGTGCCAGCAGCCCAGGGGGCACAGATACGCAGTATTTT. This translates into CASSPGGTDTQYF.

V usage is TRBV7-9 and J usage is TRBJ1-2; no clear D. Trimming cost V 5 bases and J 13 bases, with 14 bases left between them. Looked up from germline, CDR1 is SEHNR and CDR2 is FQNEAQ (reference sequence). This CDR3 spans 11 amino acids. For the CDR3, the DNA is TGTGCCAGCAGCCCGACCGATTTCCCCACCTTC. It encodes CASSPTDFPTF.

The CDR3 is CASSPLRTGELFF. The CDR3 DNA sequence: TGTGCCAGCTCACCATTGAGAACCGGGGAGCTGTTTTTT. The chain uses TRBV18 and TRBJ2-2, with D uncertain. Trimming shortened V by 2 bases and J by 5 bases, and 6 bases separated the two germline ends. Germline V gene sequence: CDR1 KGHSH, CDR2 LQKENI. The CDR3 is made up of 13 amino acids.

Remarks on this clone: At one end the junction does not follow the germline gene, possibly because of a read error. The chain carries TRBV2 and TRBJ1-1; TRBD1 is a possible D gene (6 bases). Germline CDR1 reads SNHLY; CDR2 reads FYNNEI. This CDR3 contains 16 residues. The CDR3 is CASGEQNRVLGTEAFF. CDR3 sequence (DNA): TGTGCCAGCGGTGAACAGAACAGGGTCCTGGGCACTGAAGCTTTCTTT. The variable domain in full, completed from reference TRBV2 and TRBJ1-1, reads EPEVTQTPSHQVTQMGQEVILRCVPISNHLYFYWYRQILGQKVEFLVSFYNNEISEKSEIFDDQFSVERPDGSNFTLKIRSTKLEDSAMYFCASGEQNRVLGTEAFFGQGTRLTVV.

This rearrangement joins TRBV7-9 to TRBJ1-3, with D tentatively TRBD1 (6 bases). Germline lookup yields CDR1 SEHNR and CDR2 FQNEAQ (reference sequence). This CDR3 region has 16 residues. The V and J ends lost 3 bases and 2 bases respectively, with 14 bases between them. The CDR3 loop is CASSFPSGGTGNTIYF. CDR3 nucleotide sequence: TGTGCCAGCAGCTTCCCCTCCGGGGGCACTGGAAACACCATATATTTT.

This chain connects TRBV13 to TRBJ1-2, with no clear D. This CDR3 region has 12 residues. The germline gives CDR1 PRHDT, CDR2 FYEKMQ (reference sequence). Trimming stripped 1 base from V and 7 bases from J, with 7 bases between. In DNA form, the CDR3 reads TGTGCCAGCAGCTTAGTAAGAGGTGGCTACACCTTC. This translates into CASSLVRGGYTF. The full variable domain, its missing parts supplied by reference TRBV13 and TRBJ1-2, is AAGVIQSPRHLIKEKRETATLKCYPIPRHDTVYWYQQGPGQDPQFLISFYEKMQSDKGSIPDRFSAQQFSDYHSELNMSSLELGDSALYFCASSLVRGGYTFGSGTRLTVV.

The J gene is TRBJ2-7, the V gene TRBV7-2; D could derive from TRBD1 or TRBD2 (5 bases each). CDR1 is SGHTA and CDR2 is FQGNSA in the germline V gene. V was clipped by 5 bases and J by 6 bases, with 14 bases between them. The CDR3 has 13 amino acids. CDR3 amino acids: CASSLRGTGEQYF. In nucleotides, the CDR3 is TGTGCCAGCAGCCTCCGAGGGACGGGCGAGCAGTACTTC. Full variable domain (outside the CDR3, taken from reference TRBV7-2 and TRBJ2-7): GAGVSQSPSNKVTEKGKDVELRCDPISGHTALYWYRQSLGQGLEFLIYFQGNSAPDKSGLPSDRFSAERTGGSVSTLTIQRTQQEDSAVYLCASSLRGTGEQYFGPGTRLTVT.

A remark on this clone: One end of the junction fails to match germline, which may point to a read error. This rearrangement joins TRBV10-2 to TRBJ1-1, with D unclear. There are 13 residues in the CDR3. CDR1 WSHSY and CDR2 SAAADI come from the germline V gene. The CDR3 DNA is TGCGCCAGCAGTGAGTCGTGGGCTCTTACCACTTCCTTT. This encodes CASSESWALTTSF.

As for this clone: In the same sample, other DNA sequences code for this CDR3. The J gene is TRBJ2-3, the V gene TRBV11-3; D is undetermined. Trimming took 2 bases from V and 0 from J, leaving 6 bases between them. In germline, CDR1 is SGHNT, CDR2 YENEEA. The CDR3 runs to 14 residues. The CDR3 bases are TGTGCCAGCAGCTTAACGGCTAGCACAGATACGCAGTATTTT. It translates to CASSLTASTDTQYF.

The rearrangement links TRBV5-1 to TRBJ2-7; no reliable D call. Germline V gene lookup returns CDR1 SGHRS and CDR2 YFSETQ. The CDR3 consists of 12 residues. Trimming removed 1 base at V and 4 bases at J, with 6 bases between. The CDR3 DNA sequence: TGCGCCAGCAGCTTGCTGGGGTACGAGCAGTACTTC. Encoded protein: CASSLLGYEQYF.

The J gene is TRBJ1-1, the V gene TRBV6-5, with 8 nucleotides matching TRBD1. In germline, CDR1 is MNHEY, CDR2 SVGAGI. With 6 bases clipped from V and 10 bases from J, the junction kept 13 bases outside the gene matches. This CDR3 has 14 residues. The CDR3 DNA reads TGTGCCAGCAGATCTCTGGGACAGGCAGAAGGAGCTTTCTTT. Translation gives CASRSLGQAEGAFF.